The TCR beta chain under discussion was sequenced for a study of radiation and T cells in renal cell carcinoma. The V gene's germline CDR1 is SGHTA and CDR2 FQGNSA. V was shortened by 5 bases and J by 3 bases, with 5 bases between the two germline ends. CDR3 length: 11 amino acids. Data came from immunoSEQ multiplex PCR; TCRdb stores just in-frame clones and leaves some out. This table holds 100,000 to 150,000 clones, around 80% found once. Noted time point: blood 2 weeks post-SBRT. Specified treatment: 15 Gy SBRT to primary tumor, nephrectomy 4 weeks later. Source: blood, taken from a patient whose treatment included radiotherapy and nephrectomy. The chain links TRBV7-2 to TRBJ2-7; D gene ambiguous. The clonotype originates from a man aged 50 to 60 with renal cell carcinoma. CDR3 in DNA: TGTGCCAGCAGCGTAGACTACGAGCAGTACTTC. Protein: CASSVDYEQYF.